This is a list of T cell receptor beta chains from one sample in a study of T cell repertoires in cytomegalovirus infection. Which antigens these TCRs recognize remains unknown. TCRdb ran MiXCR on the reads and lists one entry per CDR3 protein. The sample shows hundreds of thousands of distinct CDR3 sequences, 42% of them seen only once. Sequenced here: cultured PBMCs, sampled from culture after CMV antigen stimulation. Receptors were obtained from a human donor in good health (CMV status not recorded). Some clones in this sample may be carry-over from other donors' samples. CDR3s include the opening cysteine and the closing phenylalanine or tryptophan. Fields, in order: V gene, clone size, J gene, D gene, CDR3 DNA, CDR3 protein. The D gene is left open where the match is weak. Clone size is not always given. Where it is, it says once, few, many or a class for expanded clones.

TRBV6-1	.	TRBJ1-1	TRBD1	TGTGCCAGCAGTGACCAAGGGACAGGGGGCATCGCTGAAGCTTTCTTT	CASSDQGTGGIAEAFF
TRBV2	.	TRBJ1-4	TRBD1	TGTGCCAGCAGAAGACAGGGAGGTGAAAAACTGTTTTTT	CASRRQGGEKLFF
TRBV27	few	TRBJ2-7	TRBD2	TGTGCCAGCAGTTCGTTCTCTAGCGGGAACTCCTACGAGCAGTACTTC	CASSSFSSGNSYEQYF
TRBV7-2	.	TRBJ2-1	.	TGTGCCAGCAGCCCCTCCTTTAGCAGGACTAATGAGCAGTTCTTC	CASSPSFSRTNEQFF
TRBV7-2	once	TRBJ2-2	.	TGTGCCAGCTTCTCCTCGGGCGGGTGGACCGGGGAGCTGTTTTTT	CASFSSGGWTGELFF
TRBV12-3/TRBV12-4	.	TRBJ2-3	.	TGTGCCAGCAGACCTACCACAGATACGCAGTATTTT	CASRPTTDTQYF
TRBV6-6	few	TRBJ2-5	TRBD1	TGTGCCAGCACCCGCCGGGACAGTTTCTTGTACCAAGAGACCCAGTACTTC	CASTRRDSFLYQETQYF
TRBV7-4	.	TRBJ1-3	.	TGTGCCAGCAGCTTAGGTCTTCAGGCCATATATTTT	CASSLGLQAIYF
TRBV11-2	.	TRBJ1-2	.	TGTGCCAGCAGCTCCCTAGGGGGGGTAAACTATGGCTACACCTTC	CASSSLGGVNYGYTF
TRBV29-1	.	TRBJ1-2	TRBD1	TGCAGCGGGGACAGGGTGGCCTATGGCTACACCTTC	CSGDRVAYGYTF
TRBV12-3/TRBV12-4	.	TRBJ2-1	TRBD2	TGTGCCAGCATTGGACTAGCGGGAAACAATGAGCAGTTCTTC	CASIGLAGNNEQFF
TRBV4-1	.	TRBJ1-1	.	TGCGCCAGCAGCGGGATCCAGAACACTGAAGCTTTCTTT	CASSGIQNTEAFF
TRBV19	.	TRBJ1-6	TRBD1	TGTGCCAGTAGTCTGACAGGGAGGAATTCACCCCTCCACTTT	CASSLTGRNSPLHF
TRBV28	.	TRBJ2-7	.	TGTGCCAGCAGACCCACAGAGACCTACGAGCAGTACTTC	CASRPTETYEQYF
TRBV7-9	.	TRBJ2-3	TRBD1	TGTGCCAGCAGCCGAGACAGGGGAGTCCATTATTTT	CASSRDRGVHYF
TRBV5-1	.	TRBJ2-4	.	TGCGCCAGCAGCTTGGGCGGCGGGGAAGACATTCAGTACTTC	CASSLGGGEDIQYF
TRBV10-3	.	TRBJ2-1	TRBD2	TGTGCCATCAGTGAGGCGGGGGGTGGGCAGGAGCAGTTCTTC	CAISEAGGGQEQFF
TRBV10-1	once	TRBJ2-3	.	TGCGCCAGCAGCGGTCTTCGGGAGCAGTATTTT	CASSGLREQYF
TRBV7-2	many	TRBJ2-6	.	TGTGCCAGCAGCTCCGACCCCGGACGACTCTCTGGGGCCAACGTCCTGACTTTC	CASSSDPGRLSGANVLTF
TRBV7-6	.	TRBJ2-5	.	TGTGCCAGCGGGTTGGGGGGAGAGACCCAGTACTTC	CASGLGGETQYF